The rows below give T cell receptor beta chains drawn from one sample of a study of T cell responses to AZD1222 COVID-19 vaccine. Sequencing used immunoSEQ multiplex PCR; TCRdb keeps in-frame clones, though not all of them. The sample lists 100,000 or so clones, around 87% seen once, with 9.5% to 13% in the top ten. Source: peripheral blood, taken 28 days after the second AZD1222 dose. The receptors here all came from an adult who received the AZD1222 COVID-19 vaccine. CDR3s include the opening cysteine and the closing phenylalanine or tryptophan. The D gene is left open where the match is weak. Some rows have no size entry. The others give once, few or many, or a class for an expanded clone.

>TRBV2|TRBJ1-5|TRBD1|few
TGTGCCAGCAGTGAGCGGGACAGGGTCCTTAGCAATCAGCCCCAGCATTTT
CASSERDRVLSNQPQHF
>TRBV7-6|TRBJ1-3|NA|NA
TGTGCCAGCAGCCCGTCGAGGCAGGGCTCTGGAAACACCATATATTTT
CASSPSRQGSGNTIYF
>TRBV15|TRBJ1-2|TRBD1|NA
TGTGCCACCAGCAGAGATGGACAGGGGTTAGGTGGCTACACCTTC
CATSRDGQGLGGYTF
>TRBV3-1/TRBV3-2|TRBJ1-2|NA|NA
TGTGCCAGCAGCCAAGATCTTAATGATGGCTACACCTTC
CASSQDLNDGYTF
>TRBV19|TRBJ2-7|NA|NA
TGTGCCAGTAGCCGGGGTTCGCCGGAATTTTACGAGCAGTACTTC
CASSRGSPEFYEQYF
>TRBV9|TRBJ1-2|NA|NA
TGTGCCAGCAGCGTACGTCAAAATTATGGCTACACCTTC
CASSVRQNYGYTF
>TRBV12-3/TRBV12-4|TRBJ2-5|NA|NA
TGTGCCAGCAGTTTTGGAGAGACCCAGTACTTC
CASSFGETQYF
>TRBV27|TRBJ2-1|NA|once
TGTGCCAGCAGCCTGGCAAAAAGCTCCTACAATGAGCAGTTCTTC
CASSLAKSSYNEQFF
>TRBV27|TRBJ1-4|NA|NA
TGTGCCAGCAGTTTTTCCTCCACTAATGAAAAACTGTTTTTT
CASSFSSTNEKLFF
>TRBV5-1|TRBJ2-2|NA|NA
TGCGCCAGCAGCCCCCTCACGAACACCGGGGAGCTGTTTTTT
CASSPLTNTGELFF
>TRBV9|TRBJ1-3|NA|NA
TGTGCCAGCGTGCAGGGTTTTGGAAACACCATATATTTT
CASVQGFGNTIYF
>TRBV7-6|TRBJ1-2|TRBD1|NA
TGTGCCAGTTCTCCAGGGGGCGAAGACTATGGCTACACCTTC
CASSPGGEDYGYTF
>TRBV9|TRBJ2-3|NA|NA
TGTGCCAGCAGCGTAGGGGGTCGTGATACGCAGTATTTT
CASSVGGRDTQYF
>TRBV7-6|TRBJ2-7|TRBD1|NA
TGTGCCAGCAGCTTAGGGGGACAGGGGTACTACGAGCAGTACTTC
CASSLGGQGYYEQYF
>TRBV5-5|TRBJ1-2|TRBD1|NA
TGTGCCAGCAGCTTGGAGGGCCAGGGGGCGCTTGGCTACACCTTC
CASSLEGQGALGYTF
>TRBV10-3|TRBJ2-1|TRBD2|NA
TGTGCCATCAGTGGGAGGACTAGCGGGGTTTACAATGAGCAGTTCTTC
CAISGRTSGVYNEQFF
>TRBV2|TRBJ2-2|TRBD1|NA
TGTGCCAGCCTCAGGACAGGTGGAAGGGGGGAGCTGTTTTTT
CASLRTGGRGELFF
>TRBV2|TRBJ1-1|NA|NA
TGTGCCAGCAACCGGCTGTCGAACACTGAAGCTTTCTTT
CASNRLSNTEAFF
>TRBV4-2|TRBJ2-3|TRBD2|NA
TGTGCCAGCAGCCAAGATTTGGCTAGCGGGGGGGCCGGAACAGATACGCAGTATTTT
CASSQDLASGGAGTDTQYF
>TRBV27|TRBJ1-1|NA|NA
TGTGCCAGCAGTTTATACCGCGGGCCGAACACTGAAGCTTTCTTT
CASSLYRGPNTEAFF
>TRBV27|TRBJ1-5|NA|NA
TGTGCCAGCAGTTTATATAGGTCGAGCAATCAGCCCCAGCATTTT
CASSLYRSSNQPQHF
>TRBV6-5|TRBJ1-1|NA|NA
TGTGCCAGCAGACAGGGAATTGAAGCTTTCTTT
CASRQGIEAFF
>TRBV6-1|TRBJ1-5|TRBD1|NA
TGTGCCAGCAGTGGAGGCGTTACAGGGGCGATCAATCAGCCCCAGCATTTT
CASSGGVTGAINQPQHF
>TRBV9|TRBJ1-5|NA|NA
TGTGCCAGCAGTCCCGCCGGGGGGGGACAGCCCCAGCATTTT
CASSPAGGGQPQHF
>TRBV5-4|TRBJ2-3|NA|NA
TGTGCCAGCAGCTCTGGGGGGCTAGTTGTGGCGTTTCCAGATACGCAGTATTTT
CASSSGGLVVAFPDTQYF
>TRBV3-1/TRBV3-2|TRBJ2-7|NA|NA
TGTGCCAGCAGCCAAGATCGTCGGGACTCGCACTCCGAGCAGTACTTC
CASSQDRRDSHSEQYF
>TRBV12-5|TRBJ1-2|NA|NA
TGTGCTAGTGGTTCTGGGTTCGGGGATGGCTACACCTTC
CASGSGFGDGYTF
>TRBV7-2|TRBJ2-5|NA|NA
TGTGCCAGCAGCTTAGGGGGGGCATTCGCGACCCAGTACTTC
CASSLGGAFATQYF
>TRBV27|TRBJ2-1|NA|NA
TGTGCCAGCAGTTTTGGGACTCGTCACAATGAGCAGTTCTTC
CASSFGTRHNEQFF
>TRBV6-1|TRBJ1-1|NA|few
TGTGCCAGCAGTGAGGGCCAGGTTAGGAACACTGAAGCTTTCTTT
CASSEGQVRNTEAFF
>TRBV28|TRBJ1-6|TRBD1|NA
TGTGCCAGCAGTTCCCACCACAGGGGAGGCTCACCCCTCCACTTT
CASSSHHRGGSPLHF
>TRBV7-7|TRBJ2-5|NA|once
TGTGCTAGCAGCTCCCCCTACAGGGAACAAGAGACCCAGTACTTC
CASSSPYREQETQYF
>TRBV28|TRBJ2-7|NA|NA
TGTGCCAGCAGGCCAACCGGGGGCACAACTTACGAGCAGTACTTC
CASRPTGGTTYEQYF
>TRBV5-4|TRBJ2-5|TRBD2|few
TGTGCCAGCACCATAGCGGGAGGGGCGGAGACCCAGTACTTC
CASTIAGGAETQYF
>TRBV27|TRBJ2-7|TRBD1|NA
TGTGCCAGCAGTCGAGGGACAGGGGGCTACGAGCAGTACTTC
CASSRGTGGYEQYF
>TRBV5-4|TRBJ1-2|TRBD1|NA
TGTGCCAGCAGCTCCTACTCCGGGACAGGGGTAGGCTACACCTTC
CASSSYSGTGVGYTF
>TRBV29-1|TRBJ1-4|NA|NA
TGCAGCGTTAATTGGGGGGCGCATAATGAAAAACTGTTTTTT
CSVNWGAHNEKLFF
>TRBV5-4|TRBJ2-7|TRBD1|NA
TGTGCCAGCAGCCAGGGGGCGAATTACGAGCAGTACTTC
CASSQGANYEQYF
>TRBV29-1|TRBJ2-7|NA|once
TGCAGCGTTGGGGGGCGTCAGGGGATCCACGAGCAGTACTTC
CSVGGRQGIHEQYF
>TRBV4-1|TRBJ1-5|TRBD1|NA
TGCGCCAGCAGTAACAGGGGTCACAATCAGCCCCAGCATTTT
CASSNRGHNQPQHF
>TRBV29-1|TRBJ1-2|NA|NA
TGCAGCGGGGACGCGGCGGACTATGGCTACACCTTC
CSGDAADYGYTF
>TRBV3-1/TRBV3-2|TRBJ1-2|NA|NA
TGTGCCAGCAGCCAAGAGTGGAACACTCATGGCTACACCTTC
CASSQEWNTHGYTF
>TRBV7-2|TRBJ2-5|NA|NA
TGTGCCAGCAGTCCCGGGGGACAGACCCAGTACTTC
CASSPGGQTQYF
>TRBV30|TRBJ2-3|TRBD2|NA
TGTGCCTGGAGTGTGGGGCTAGCGGGGGGCCGGGATACGCAGTATTTT
CAWSVGLAGGRDTQYF
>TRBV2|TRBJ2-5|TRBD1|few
TGTGCCACTATCCCCGGGACAGGGGGCGCTCAGACCCAGTACTTC
CATIPGTGGAQTQYF
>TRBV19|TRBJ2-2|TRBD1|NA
TGTGCCAGTAGTATCTTTCCGGGACAGGAGGACACCGGGGAGCTGTTTTTT
CASSIFPGQEDTGELFF
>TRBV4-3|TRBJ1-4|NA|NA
TGCGCCAGCAGCCAGGACGGCCATAATGAAAAACTGTTTTTT
CASSQDGHNEKLFF
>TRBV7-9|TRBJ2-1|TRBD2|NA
TGTGCCAGCAGCCCTAGCGGGGGGATCTACAATGAGCAGTTCTTC
CASSPSGGIYNEQFF
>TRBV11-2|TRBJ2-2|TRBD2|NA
TGTGCCAGCAGCTTAGAAATAGCGGGGAGCACCGGGGAGCTGTTTTTT
CASSLEIAGSTGELFF
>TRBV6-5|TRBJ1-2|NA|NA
TGTGCCAGCGCCCCCGACATGACTTATGGCTACACCTTC
CASAPDMTYGYTF
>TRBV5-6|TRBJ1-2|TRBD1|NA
TGTGCCAGCAGCTTGGGGCAGGGGGCTTCTGGCTACACCTTC
CASSLGQGASGYTF